This TCR beta chain was sequenced during a study of metastatic and nonmetastatic thyroid tumors. Study overall: Peripheral blood and tumor or nodule samples from malignant and benign thyroid patients were compared.

Broader study findings: Reportedly, malignant thyroid tumors had significantly higher TCR beta diversity than benign nodules, in blood and tumor.

Points on this clone: Its cognate antigen is unknown. This may be a read error: a much more frequent sequence differs by one nucleotide. Other DNA sequences in the sample encode the same CDR3.

From germline, CDR1 is SGHTA and CDR2 FQGTGA. The CDR3 sequence is 15 residues long. V was pared by 2 bases and J by 1 base, with 11 bases between. Before thyroid surgery, none of the patients had received any treatment. In the original processing: Built for papillary thyroid cancer, a distant-metastasis classifier drew on CDR3 differences across clinicopathological groups. Using MiXCR, TCRdb re-called clones from the PCR reads. It is TCRdb's table, rather than the study itself, that gives the V and J calls and clone size. The sample contains about 59,000 clones, 15% to 20% of which appear only once. The clonotype originates from a male donor with papillary thyroid cancer or a benign thyroid nodule (not recorded which). Some clones in this sample may be carry-over from other donors' samples. Sequences were obtained from blood. This chain connects TRBV7-3 to TRBJ2-5, with D unclear. The CDR3 reads CASSLGPDIQETQYF. As DNA, the CDR3 is TGTGCCAGCAGCTTAGGACCCGACATCCAAGAGACCCAGTACTTC.